The source of this T cell receptor beta chain is a study of shared clonotypes between healthy human individuals. This table comes from immunoSEQ multiplex PCR, and its TCRdb copy is limited to in-frame clones, with some not included. The top ten clones hold 0.1% to 0.15% of a sample with some 2.1 million clones, around 95% of them seen once. Note on this clone: Antigen: not known.

The study's findings and limits: In contrast to clonotypes shared by all four donors, non-shared clonotypes had lower generation probabilities.

From germline, CDR1 is LGHNA and CDR2 YNFKEQ. The CDR3 covers 17 residues. V lost 0 bases and J lost 1, with 12 bases in between. This sequence joins TRBV4-2 and TRBJ2-2, with D uncertain. The TCR sequence derives from a man between 18 and 29 years old in good health. The sequenced sample consisted of naive CD4+ T cells sorted from blood. The subset was: CD45RA+ positively selected. CDR3 in amino acids: CASSQEGTEKNTGELFF. The CDR3 DNA follows: TGTGCCAGCAGCCAAGAAGGAACGGAAAAGAACACCGGGGAGCTGTTTTTT.